This TCR beta chain emerged from a study of cytomegalovirus exposure and HLA in healthy donors. Study findings and constraints: It was likely that a cluster of highly shared sequence variants was a sequencing artifact. It was reported in a later analysis that an Asian-associated ancestry cluster showed fewer N-insertions than the approximately 690-donor mean. Later analysis found that TCR beta chains associated with HLA were more clonally expanded than other, equally common chains.

PCR amplification relied on 60 Vbeta primers (plus 13 Jbeta primers). Assay: immunoSEQ multiplex PCR; the TCRdb copy retains only in-frame clones and omits some. In the table there are 210,000 or so clones, about 80% of which are singletons. The CDR3 contains 13 residues. Germline V gene sequence: CDR1 ENHRY, CDR2 SYGVKD. V was shortened by 2 bases and J by 1 base, with 6 bases between the two germline ends. A remark on this clone: Its antigen is undetermined.

The source material was PBMCs. The source of this sequence is a woman in her forties or fifties in good health and CMV-seropositive. The chain has TRBV10-3 and TRBJ2-7; D is uncertain. The CDR3, as DNA: TGTGCCATCAGTGAGCAGAAATCCTACGAGCAGTACTTC. Amino acids: CAISEQKSYEQYF.